These T cell receptor beta chains were read from a single sample in a study of Ad26.COV2.S vaccination and SARS-CoV-2 variants. Generated by immunoSEQ multiplex PCR, the TCRdb table keeps only in-frame clones and is missing some. The table shows roughly 700,000 clones, with roughly nine tenths occurring only once. The sequencing used peripheral blood, collected in a trial of Ad26.COV2.S vaccine versus placebo. The receptors stem from a person aged 18-60 years who received the Ad26.COV2.S COVID-19 vaccine or a placebo. Both conserved end residues are part of each CDR3. The D gene is left open where the match is weak. Clone size is not always given. Where it is, it says once, few, many or a class for expanded clones.

d_gene,v_gene,len,abundance,j_gene,CDR3nt,CDR3aa
TRBD2,TRBV18,15,.,TRBJ2-1,TGTGCCAGCTCACCGGGCGGGAGCGGCAACAATGAGCAGTTCTTC,CASSPGGSGNNEQFF
.,TRBV14,17,.,TRBJ1-2,TGTGCCAGCAGCCAAGGAGGATCAGGAACCCCTATCTATGGCTACACCTTC,CASSQGGSGTPIYGYTF
TRBD1,TRBV19,15,.,TRBJ1-4,TGTGCCAGTAGTCCCGGACAGGGGGCTAATGAAAAACTGTTTTTT,CASSPGQGANEKLFF
TRBD1,TRBV5-1,16,.,TRBJ2-7,TGCGCCAGCAGCCCTTCGTACGGGACAGCGAACTACGAGCAGTACTTC,CASSPSYGTANYEQYF
.,TRBV30,14,.,TRBJ1-2,TGTGCCTGGAGTGTACGGGGGGGAGTGAGAGGCTACACCTTC,CAWSVRGGVRGYTF
TRBD2,TRBV3-1/TRBV3-2,16,.,TRBJ2-2,TGTGCCAGCAGCCAAAGGCTAGCGGGACACACCGGGGAGCTGTTTTTT,CASSQRLAGHTGELFF
.,TRBV30,13,.,TRBJ1-3,TGTGCCTGGAGTGGGAGGGGGGGAAACACCATATATTTT,CAWSGRGGNTIYF
.,TRBV30,14,.,TRBJ1-5,TGTGCCTGGAGTCGAACCACACTTGGGCAGCCCCAGCATTTT,CAWSRTTLGQPQHF
.,TRBV30,13,.,TRBJ1-2,TGTGCCTGGAGTGTACGTGGTATTGGTGGCTACACCTTC,CAWSVRGIGGYTF
TRBD1,TRBV18,15,.,TRBJ1-2,TGTGCCAGCTCACCTTCCGGGACAGGGAACTATGGCTACACCTTC,CASSPSGTGNYGYTF
TRBD2,TRBV30,16,.,TRBJ2-3,TGTGCCTGGATTCCCAAACTAGCGGGTGGGACAGATACGCAGTATTTT,CAWIPKLAGGTDTQYF
.,TRBV2,14,once,TRBJ2-5,TGTGCCAGCAACGGCTACCGGGAACGGGAGACCCAGTACTTC,CASNGYRERETQYF
TRBD1,TRBV18,15,.,TRBJ1-3,TGTGCCAGCTCACCCGGACAGGGAGCTGGAAACACCATATATTTT,CASSPGQGAGNTIYF